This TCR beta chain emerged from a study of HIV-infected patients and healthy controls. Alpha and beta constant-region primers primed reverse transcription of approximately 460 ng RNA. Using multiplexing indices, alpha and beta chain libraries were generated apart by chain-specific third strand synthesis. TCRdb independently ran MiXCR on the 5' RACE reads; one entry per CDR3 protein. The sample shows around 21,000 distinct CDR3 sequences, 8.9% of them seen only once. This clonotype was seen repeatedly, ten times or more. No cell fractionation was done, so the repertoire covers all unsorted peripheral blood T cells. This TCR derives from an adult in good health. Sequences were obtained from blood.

This CDR3 reads CASSYVGFDTQYF. The CDR3, as DNA: TGTGCCAGCAGTTACGTAGGATTCGATACGCAGTATTTT. V and J are TRBV6-2 or TRBV6-3 and TRBJ2-3; D gene uncertain. The CDR3 totals 13 residues. V was clipped by 2 bases and J by 6 bases, with 9 bases between them. Germline V gene data show CDR1 as MNHEY and CDR2 as SVGEGT.